Below are 32 T cell receptor beta chains sequenced from a single sample in a study of neurological immune-mediated disorders. A single record per CDR3 protein comes from TCRdb applying MiXCR to the 5' RACE reads. The sample carries about 20,000 distinct CDR3 sequences, roughly 14% recorded once. The sample comprised PBMCs. Receptor source: a female donor with HTLV-1-associated myelopathy (HAM/TSP).

This clonotype was observed at least ten times. The V call is TRBV20-1, the J call TRBJ1-2, with D possibly being TRBD1 (5 bases). V shed 5 bases and J shed 0 bases, with 13 bases lying between them. There are 14 residues in the CDR3. Germline CDR1 is DFQATT and CDR2 is SNEGSKA (reference sequence). CDR3 coding DNA: TGCAGTGCTTGGGGGAGCGAAACTAACTATGGCTACACCTTC. Its protein product is CSAWGSETNYGYTF.

This clonotype was found many times. The V call is TRBV28, the J call TRBJ2-5; D tentatively fits TRBD1 or TRBD2 (5 bases each). The CDR3 spans 13 residues. V gave up 6 bases and J gave up 6 bases, with 14 bases separating them. The V gene's germline CDR1 is MDHEN and CDR2 SYDVKM. The CDR3 coding sequence is TGTGCCAGCAGCATCAGGGAGATCCAGACCCAGTACTTC. This encodes CASSIREIQTQYF.

This clonotype is labeled as medium-sized. This sequence joins TRBV5-1 and TRBJ2-7, with 8 bases matching TRBD1. V shed 5 bases and J 4 bases; nucleotides not matched to a gene: 11. The germline CDR1 and CDR2 sequences are SGHRS and YFSETQ. There are 15 residues in the CDR3. DNA of the CDR3: TGCGCCAGCAGTACCGGGACAGGCTTACCTTACGAGCAGTACTTC. It translates to CASSTGTGLPYEQYF. The full variable domain, completed using reference TRBV5-1 and TRBJ2-7, is KAGVTQTPRYLIKTRGQQVTLSCSPISGHRSVSWYQQTPGQGLQFLFEYFSETQRNKGNFPGRFSGRQFSNSRSEMNVSTLELGDSALYLCASSTGTGLPYEQYFGPGTRLTVT.

This clonotype occurred many times. The V call is TRBV5-1, the J call TRBJ1-2; 7 nucleotides line up with TRBD1. CDR3 length equals 15 residues. V lost 5 bases and J lost 3; bases outside the gene matches: 10. Germline CDR1 reads SGHRS; CDR2 reads YFSETQ. DNA of the CDR3: TGCGCCAGCAGTTTTCAGGGGGATCCCTACTATGGCTACACCTTC. Residues: CASSFQGDPYYGYTF.

The table lists this clonotype with many counts. This chain links TRBV6-1 with TRBJ2-7; D possibly corresponds to TRBD2 (7 bases). The V and J ends lost 3 bases and 3 bases respectively, with 18 bases between them. This CDR3 contains 16 residues. Germline assignment: CDR1 MNHNS and CDR2 SASEGT. The CDR3: CASSEDVRGANYEQYF. The DNA for the CDR3 is TGTGCCAGCAGTGAGGATGTACGGGGGGCGAACTACGAGCAGTACTTC.

This clonotype was counted ten times or more. V usage is TRBV5-1 and J usage is TRBJ2-2; 7 bases fit TRBD2. Germline CDR1 SGHRS, CDR2 YFSETQ. The V and J ends lost 4 bases and 4 bases, in that order; junction bases with no gene match: 1. This CDR3 comprises 13 residues. As DNA, the CDR3 is TGCGCCAGCAGCACGGGAGGCACCGGGGAGCTGTTTTTT. This codes for CASSTGGTGELFF.

Relative to its sample, this clonotype is medium-sized. The chain has TRBV4-3 and TRBJ1-6; TRBD1 is a possible D gene (5 bases). The CDR3 has 15 amino acids. Trimming stripped 0 bases from V and 4 bases from J, with 7 bases between. Germline assignment: CDR1 LGHNA and CDR2 YSLEER. The CDR3 loop is CASSQDQGYNSPLHF. The DNA of the CDR3 is TGCGCCAGCAGCCAAGATCAGGGTTATAATTCACCCCTCCACTTT.

This clonotype came up many times. The J gene is TRBJ2-1, the V gene TRBV5-1, with a possible D match to TRBD1 (5 bases). V dropped 4 bases and J dropped 5 bases, with 10 bases sitting between them. The germline V gene encodes CDR1 SGHRS and CDR2 YFSETQ. The CDR3 runs to 13 residues. DNA of the CDR3: TGCGCCAGCAGCGAAGGGGCCCACAATGAGCAGTTCTTC. It translates to CASSEGAHNEQFF.

Many counts were recorded for this clonotype. This rearrangement joins TRBV5-8 to TRBJ2-2; D is uncertain. Trimming cost V 2 bases and J 1 base, with 15 bases left between them. The V gene's germline CDR1 is SGHTS and CDR2 YDEGEE. CDR3 length equals 17 residues. The CDR3 coding sequence is TGTGCCAGCAGCTTCTTTTGGGGTCCCGGGAACACCGGGGAGCTGTTTTTT. This translates into CASSFFWGPGNTGELFF.

Within the sample, this clonotype is medium-sized (0.01 to 0.1%). V gene TRBV20-1 combines with J gene TRBJ1-6, with TRBD1 as a possible D gene (5 bases). V gave up 0 bases and J gave up 6 bases, with 15 bases separating them. CDR1 DFQATT and CDR2 SNEGSKA come from the germline V gene (reference sequence). The CDR3 covers 16 residues. For the CDR3, the DNA is TGCAGTGCTAGAGAGATGACAGCGGGGGGTAATTCACCCCTCCACTTT. The encoded protein is CSAREMTAGGNSPLHF.

This clonotype came up many times. This sequence joins TRBV5-1 and TRBJ2-2; the D gene is possibly TRBD2 (6 bases). The CDR3 loop spans 13 amino acids. V gave up 5 bases and J gave up 1 base, with 6 bases separating them. CDR1 SGHRS and CDR2 YFSETQ come from the germline V gene. CDR3 DNA: TGCGCCAGCAGTAGCGGGAACACCGGGGAGCTGTTTTTT. Protein: CASSSGNTGELFF.

This clonotype was observed many times. The rearrangement uses TRBV5-1 and TRBJ1-1; D uncertain. The length of the CDR3 is 13 residues. CDR1 SGHRS and CDR2 YFSETQ come from the germline V gene. The V end lost 0 bases, the J end lost 2 bases, and 5 bases lay between the germline ends. The CDR3 DNA is TGCGCCAGCAGCTTGGAAGTTAACACTGAAGCTTTCTTT. It specifies CASSLEVNTEAFF.

This clonotype was found many times. The V call is TRBV5-5, the J call TRBJ2-1; D possibly corresponds to TRBD2 (7 bases). This CDR3 contains 19 residues. Per the germline V gene, CDR1 is SGHKS and CDR2 is YYEKEE (reference sequence). V was pared by 7 bases and J by 5 bases, with 31 bases between. For the CDR3, the DNA is TGTGCCAGCCGTGACGGGGCCGGGGGGACAATCCGTTCCCACAATGAGCAGTTCTTC. Protein sequence: CASRDGAGGTIRSHNEQFF. The full variable domain, with the rest looked up from reference TRBV5-5 and TRBJ2-1, is DAGVTQSPTHLIKTRGQQVTLRCSPISGHKSVSWYQQVLGQGPQFIFQYYEKEERGRGNFPDRFSARQFPNYSSELNVNALLLGDSALYLCASRDGAGGTIRSHNEQFFGPGTRLTVL.

This clonotype occurred many times. The chain combines TRBV5-1 with TRBJ1-4, with D possibly matching TRBD1 (5 bases). CDR1 SGHRS and CDR2 YFSETQ come from the germline V gene. V lost 5 bases and J lost 8, with 19 bases in between. The CDR3 consists of 15 residues. The CDR3 sequence is CASSPLDSLPEKLFF. The CDR3, as DNA: TGCGCCAGCAGTCCCCTCGACAGTTTGCCGGAAAAACTGTTTTTT.

This clonotype was counted ten times or more. V usage is TRBV7-2 and J usage is TRBJ2-3; D perhaps matches TRBD1 (6 bases). The ends were cut back, 1 base at V and 3 bases at J, with 11 bases in the middle. The CDR3 spans 15 residues. CDR1 and CDR2 from the germline V gene are SGHTA and FQGNSA. For the CDR3, the DNA is TGTGCCAGCAGCTTAGAAGGGGGACCTACAGATACGCAGTATTTT. As protein: CASSLEGGPTDTQYF.

This clonotype has at least ten counts. This rearrangement joins TRBV9 to TRBJ2-7, with TRBD2 matching 8 bases. With 4 bases clipped from V and 6 bases from J, the junction kept 9 bases outside the gene matches. The CDR3 covers 14 residues. In germline, CDR1 is SGDLS, CDR2 YYNGEE. This CDR3 reads CASSFGGAIGEQYF. The CDR3 DNA sequence: TGTGCCAGCAGCTTCGGGGGGGCGATTGGCGAGCAGTACTTC.

In nucleotides, the CDR3 is TGTGCCAGCAGTCTGGGACAGAGCAATGAGCAGTTCTTC. Translating gives CASSLGQSNEQFF. This chain connects TRBV6-6 to TRBJ2-1, with TRBD1 identical over 7 bases. Germline assignment: CDR1 MNHNY and CDR2 SVGAGI (reference sequence). After removal of 5 bases from V and 6 bases from J, the junction contained 4 bases not matched to a gene. This CDR3 is 13 amino acids long.

This clonotype was observed many times. The chain uses TRBV6-6 and TRBJ2-7; TRBD2 might be the D (7 bases). V lost 5 bases and J lost 7, with 24 bases in between. The germline V gene encodes CDR1 MNHNY and CDR2 SVGAGI (reference sequence). CDR3 length: 16 amino acids. CDR3 sequence: CASSTPRGAPSREQYF. The CDR3 region has the DNA TGTGCCAGCAGTACGCCTCGGGGGGCGCCCTCGAGGGAGCAGTACTTC.

About this clonotype itself: Its ends do not fully match the called genes, so a read error is possible. The V gene is TRBV7-9, the J gene TRBJ2-5; possible D gene TRBD1, 5 bases. The CDR3 sequence is 15 residues long. Germline V gives CDR1 SEHNR, CDR2 FQNEAQ (reference sequence). CDR3 residues: CASSSRDSPGESQYF. CDR3 DNA sequence: TGTGCCAGCAGCAGTAGAGACAGCCCCGGTGAGAGCCAGTACTTC.

The chain combines TRBV20-1 with TRBJ2-3; D perhaps matches TRBD1 (5 bases). The tail of the sequence fits TRBJ1-5 better, so the J call may be wrong. The germline V gene has CDR1 DFQATT and CDR2 SNEGSKA (reference sequence). The length of the CDR3 is 14 residues. CDR3 region: CSAIVGDRGDTQHF. In nucleotides, the CDR3 is TGCAGTGCTATAGTGGGGGATAGGGGAGATACGCAGCATTTT.

This chain joins TRBV5-1 and TRBJ1-1, with unresolved D. Deletions cut 0 bases from V and 1 base from J, with 7 bases between. The CDR3 totals 14 residues. Germline values: CDR1 SGHRS, CDR2 YFSETQ. Written as DNA, the CDR3 is TGCGCCAGCAGCTTGGGTATAGAGAACACTGAAGCTTTCTTT. Encoded protein: CASSLGIENTEAFF.

Ten or more counts support this clonotype. The chain couples TRBV20-1 to TRBJ1-5; D uncertain. Germline V lookup: CDR1 DFQATT, CDR2 SNEGSKA (reference sequence). Trimming pared 8 bases from V and 4 bases from J, leaving 9 bases between. The CDR3 has 11 amino acids. The DNA of the CDR3 is TGCAGTAGCGGATGGAATCAGCCCCAGCATTTT. Translation: CSSGWNQPQHF.

This clonotype is labeled medium-sized. This rearrangement joins TRBV20-1 to TRBJ2-7; D unresolved. The CDR3 has 12 amino acids. The germline V gene has CDR1 DFQATT and CDR2 SNEGSKA (reference sequence). V dropped 0 bases and J dropped 5 bases, with 8 bases sitting between them. CDR3 sequence (DNA): TGCAGTGCTAGAGATCCCTCGAACGAGCAGTACTTC. Translated, it gives CSARDPSNEQYF.

This clonotype has a count of ten or more. The chain joins TRBV20-1 to TRBJ2-7; 7 bases map to TRBD1. The junction had 5 bases not matched to a gene; V was cut back by 1 base and J by 2 bases. Germline V gene sequence: CDR1 DFQATT, CDR2 SNEGSKA (reference sequence). CDR3 length equals 14 residues. The CDR3 loop is CSARAPTGAYEQYF. CDR3 DNA: TGCAGTGCTAGAGCCCCTACAGGGGCCTACGAGCAGTACTTC.

By sample fraction, this clonotype is medium-sized (0.01 to 0.1%). The chain combines TRBV29-1 with TRBJ2-3, with a weak D call TRBD1 (6 bases). Between the trimmed V and J ends, which lost 1 base and 3 bases, there was a span of 11 bases. The CDR3 is 14 amino acids. Germline values: CDR1 SQVTM, CDR2 ANQGSEA. CDR3 loop: CSVEGPQGTDTQYF. The CDR3, as DNA: TGCAGCGTTGAAGGTCCCCAGGGGACAGATACGCAGTATTTT.

This chain links TRBV19 with TRBJ1-2; D is uncertain. Germline CDR1 is LNHDA and CDR2 is SQIVND (reference sequence). This CDR3 spans 16 amino acids. Trimming took off 0 bases at V and 6 bases at J, with 17 bases between the two ends. The CDR3 region is CASSIDGDAIWDGYTF. The CDR3 DNA is TGTGCCAGTAGTATAGACGGAGACGCCATCTGGGATGGCTACACCTTC.

This clonotype came up many times. The J gene is TRBJ2-3, the V gene TRBV10-3; D is uncertain. The CDR3 has 14 residues. V was pared by 6 bases and J by 0 bases, with 10 bases between. The germline gives CDR1 ENHRY, CDR2 SYGVKD. The CDR3 region is CAISPVGSTDTQYF. The CDR3 nucleotides are TGTGCCATCAGCCCTGTTGGTAGCACAGATACGCAGTATTTT.

This clonotype was found many times. The chain combines TRBV27 with TRBJ1-1; TRBD1 might be the D (6 bases). The CDR3 length is 13 residues. V was trimmed by 3 bases and J by 6 bases, leaving 11 bases between them. Germline values: CDR1 MNHEY, CDR2 SMNVEV (reference sequence). Written as DNA, the CDR3 is TGTGCCAGCAGTTTCCCAGGGGTCGCTGAAGCTTTCTTT. It yields the protein CASSFPGVAEAFF.

This clonotype was counted at least ten times. The chain joins TRBV7-6 to TRBJ2-1; 10 bases match TRBD2. Germline CDR1 SGHVS, CDR2 FNYEAQ. This CDR3 has 17 amino acids. The V segment lost 1 base and the J segment 9 bases; nucleotides outside the gene matches: 12. The CDR3 DNA reads TGTGCCAGCAGCTTAGAAACTAGCGGGATTTCTGGCGGTGAGCAGTTCTTC. Residues: CASSLETSGISGGEQFF.

This clonotype was detected many times. The chain couples TRBV20-1 to TRBJ2-1, with D uncertain. The CDR3 runs to 11 residues. Germline CDR1 reads DFQATT; CDR2 reads SNEGSKA (reference sequence). Trimming shortened V by 5 bases and J by 10 bases, and 12 bases separated the two germline ends. CDR3: CSAYLRGEQFF. The CDR3 nucleotides read TGCAGTGCTTATCTACGAGGAGAGCAGTTCTTC.

This clonotype was recorded once. V and J are TRBV20-1 and TRBJ2-4, with 8 positions matching TRBD2. Germline V gives CDR1 DFQATT, CDR2 SNEGSKA (reference sequence). This CDR3 has 16 amino acids. V lost 3 bases, J lost 8 bases, and 15 bases stayed unmatched. The CDR3 is CSASFTSGLREDIQYF. CDR3 nucleotide sequence: TGCAGTGCTAGCTTTACTAGCGGCCTACGCGAGGACATTCAGTACTTC.

The sample holds many counts of this clonotype. The chain joins TRBV20-1 to TRBJ2-5; TRBD2 is a possible D gene (7 bases). V was clipped by 0 bases and J by 5 bases, with 10 bases between them. Germline CDR1 DFQATT, CDR2 SNEGSKA (reference sequence). The CDR3 sequence is 13 residues long. CDR3 in DNA: TGCAGTGCTAGAGAGGGGGGGCGGGAGACCCAGTACTTC. It encodes CSAREGGRETQYF.